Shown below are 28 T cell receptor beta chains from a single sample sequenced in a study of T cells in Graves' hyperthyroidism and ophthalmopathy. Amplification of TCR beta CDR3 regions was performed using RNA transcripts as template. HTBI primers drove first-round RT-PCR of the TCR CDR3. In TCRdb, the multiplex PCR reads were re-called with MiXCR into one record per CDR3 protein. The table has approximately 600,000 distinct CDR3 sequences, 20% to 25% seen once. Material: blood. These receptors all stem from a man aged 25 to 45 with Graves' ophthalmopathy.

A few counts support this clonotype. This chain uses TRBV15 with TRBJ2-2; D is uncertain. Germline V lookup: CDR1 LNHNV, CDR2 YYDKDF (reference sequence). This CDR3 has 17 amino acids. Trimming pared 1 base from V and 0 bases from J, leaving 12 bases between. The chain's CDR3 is CATSRGNAPPNTGELFF. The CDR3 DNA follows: TGTGCCACCAGCAGAGGAAATGCGCCTCCGAACACCGGGGAGCTGTTTTTT.

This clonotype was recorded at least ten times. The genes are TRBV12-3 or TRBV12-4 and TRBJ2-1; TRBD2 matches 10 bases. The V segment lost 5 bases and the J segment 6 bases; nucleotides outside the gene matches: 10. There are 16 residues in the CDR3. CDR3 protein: CASSPSSGRASNEQFF. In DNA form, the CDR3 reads TGTGCCAGCAGTCCCTCCAGCGGGAGGGCCTCCAATGAGCAGTTCTTC.

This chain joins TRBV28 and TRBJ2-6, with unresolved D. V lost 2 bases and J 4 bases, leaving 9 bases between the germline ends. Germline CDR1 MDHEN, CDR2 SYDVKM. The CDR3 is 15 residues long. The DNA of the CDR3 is TGTGCCAGCAGTTTAATCTCCTCAGGGGCCAACGTCCTGACTTTC. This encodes CASSLISSGANVLTF.

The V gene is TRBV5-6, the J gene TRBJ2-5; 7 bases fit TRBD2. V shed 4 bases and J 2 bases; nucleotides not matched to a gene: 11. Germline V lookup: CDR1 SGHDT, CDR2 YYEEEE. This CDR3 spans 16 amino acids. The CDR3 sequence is CASSTRLAGFQETQYF. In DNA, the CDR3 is TGTGCCAGCAGCACCCGACTAGCAGGATTTCAAGAGACCCAGTACTTC.

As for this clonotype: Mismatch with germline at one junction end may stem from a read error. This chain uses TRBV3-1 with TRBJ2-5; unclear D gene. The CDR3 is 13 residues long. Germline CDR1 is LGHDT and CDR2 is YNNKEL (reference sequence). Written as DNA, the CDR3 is TGTGCCAGCGGCCAACGGATTCAAGAGACCCAGTACTTC. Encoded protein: CASGQRIQETQYF.

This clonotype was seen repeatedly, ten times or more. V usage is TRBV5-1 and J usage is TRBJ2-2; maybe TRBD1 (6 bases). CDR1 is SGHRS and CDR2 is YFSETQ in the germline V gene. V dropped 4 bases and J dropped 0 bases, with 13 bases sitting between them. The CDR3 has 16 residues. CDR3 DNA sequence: TGCGCCAGCAGCGTGGGACACACCACGAACACCGGGGAGCTGTTTTTT. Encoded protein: CASSVGHTTNTGELFF.

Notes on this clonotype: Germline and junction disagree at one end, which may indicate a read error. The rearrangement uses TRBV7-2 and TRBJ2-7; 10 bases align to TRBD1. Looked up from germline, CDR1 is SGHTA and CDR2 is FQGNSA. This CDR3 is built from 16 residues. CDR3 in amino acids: CASSSPGTGDPYGQYF. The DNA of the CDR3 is TGTGCCAGCAGTTCCCCCGGGACAGGGGACCCCTACGGGCAGTACTTC.

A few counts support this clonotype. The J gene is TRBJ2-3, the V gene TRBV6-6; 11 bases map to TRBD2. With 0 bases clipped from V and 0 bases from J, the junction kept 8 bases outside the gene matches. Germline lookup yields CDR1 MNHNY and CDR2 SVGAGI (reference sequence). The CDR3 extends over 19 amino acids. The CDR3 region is CASSYSSGTSGLSTDTQYF. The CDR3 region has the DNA TGTGCCAGCAGTTACTCGAGTGGGACTAGCGGACTTAGCACAGATACGCAGTATTTT.

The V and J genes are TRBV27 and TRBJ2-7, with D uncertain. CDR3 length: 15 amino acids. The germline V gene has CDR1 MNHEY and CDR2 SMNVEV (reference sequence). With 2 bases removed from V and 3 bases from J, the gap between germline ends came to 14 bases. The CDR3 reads CASSLMPFTDYEQYF. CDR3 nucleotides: TGTGCCAGCAGTTTAATGCCCTTCACTGACTACGAGCAGTACTTC.

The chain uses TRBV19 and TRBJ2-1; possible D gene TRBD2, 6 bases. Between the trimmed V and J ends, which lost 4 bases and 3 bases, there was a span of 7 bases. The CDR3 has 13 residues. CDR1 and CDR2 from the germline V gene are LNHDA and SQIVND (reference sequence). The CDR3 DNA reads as TGTGCCAGTAGTAGCGGGATCTACAATGAGCAGTTCTTC. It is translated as CASSSGIYNEQFF.

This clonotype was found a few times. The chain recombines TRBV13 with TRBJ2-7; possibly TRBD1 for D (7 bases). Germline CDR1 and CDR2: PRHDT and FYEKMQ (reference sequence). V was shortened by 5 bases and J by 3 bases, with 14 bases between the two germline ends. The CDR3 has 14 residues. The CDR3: CASSPAGQYYEQYF. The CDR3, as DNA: TGTGCCAGCAGCCCTGCGGGACAGTACTACGAGCAGTACTTC.

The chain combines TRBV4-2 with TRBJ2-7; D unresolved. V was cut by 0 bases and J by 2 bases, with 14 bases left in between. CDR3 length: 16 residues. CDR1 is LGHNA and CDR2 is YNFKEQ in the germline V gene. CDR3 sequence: CASSQEATAIAYEQYF. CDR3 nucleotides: TGTGCCAGCAGCCAAGAGGCCACGGCCATTGCCTACGAGCAGTACTTC.

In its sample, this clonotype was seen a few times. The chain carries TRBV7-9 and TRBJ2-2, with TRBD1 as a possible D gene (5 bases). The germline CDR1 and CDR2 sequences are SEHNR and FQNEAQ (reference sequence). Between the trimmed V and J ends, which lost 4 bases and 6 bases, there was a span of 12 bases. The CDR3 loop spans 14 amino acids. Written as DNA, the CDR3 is TGTGCCAGCAGCTACGACAGAGTGTCCGGGGAGCTGTTTTTT. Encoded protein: CASSYDRVSGELFF.

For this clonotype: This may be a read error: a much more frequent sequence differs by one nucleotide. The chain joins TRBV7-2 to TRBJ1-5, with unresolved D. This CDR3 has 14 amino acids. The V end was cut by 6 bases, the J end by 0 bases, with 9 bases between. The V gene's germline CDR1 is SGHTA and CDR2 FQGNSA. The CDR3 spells CASRPVNSNQPQHF. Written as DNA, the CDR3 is TGTGCCAGCAGACCCGTAAATAGCAATCAGCCCCAGCATTTT.

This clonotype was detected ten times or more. The CDR3 is CASSPRDTLENEQYF. For the CDR3, the DNA is TGTGCCAGCTCACCGAGGGACACCCTCGAAAACGAGCAGTACTTC. The chain uses TRBV18 and TRBJ2-7; TRBD1 might be the D (6 bases). Per the germline V gene, CDR1 is KGHSH and CDR2 is LQKENI. Trimming took off 3 bases at V and 5 bases at J, with 17 bases between the two ends. There are 15 residues in the CDR3.

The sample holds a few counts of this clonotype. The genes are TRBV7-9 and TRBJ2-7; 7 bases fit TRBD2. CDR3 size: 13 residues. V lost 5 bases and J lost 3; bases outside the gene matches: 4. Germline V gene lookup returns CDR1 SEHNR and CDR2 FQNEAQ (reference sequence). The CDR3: CASSRRGDYEQYF. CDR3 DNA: TGTGCCAGCAGCCGACGGGGGGACTACGAGCAGTACTTC.

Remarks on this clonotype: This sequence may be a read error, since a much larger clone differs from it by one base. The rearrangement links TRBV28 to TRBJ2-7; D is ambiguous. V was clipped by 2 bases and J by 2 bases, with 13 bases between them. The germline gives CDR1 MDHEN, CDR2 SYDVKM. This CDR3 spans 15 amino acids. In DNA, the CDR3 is TGTGCCAGCAGTTTAATGGTAGTGGGTGCCTACGAGCAGTACTTC. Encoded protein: CASSLMVVGAYEQYF.

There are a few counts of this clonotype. CDR3 sequence (DNA): TGTGCCAGTAGCCGACGGGGGAGCGGGGAGCTGTTTTTT. Its translation is CASSRRGSGELFF. The J gene is TRBJ2-2, the V gene TRBV11-2; D may be TRBD2 (6 bases). V lost 9 bases, J lost 7 bases, and 15 bases lay in between. From germline, CDR1 is SGHAT and CDR2 FQNNGV. This CDR3 is 13 amino acids long. The variable domain in full, with the rest retrieved from reference TRBV11-2 and TRBJ2-2, is EAGVAQSPRYKIIEKRQSVAFWCNPISGHATLYWYQQILGQGPKLLIQFQNNGVVDDSQLPKDRFSAERLKGVDSTLKIQPAKLEDSAVYLCASSRRGSGELFFGEGSRLTVL.

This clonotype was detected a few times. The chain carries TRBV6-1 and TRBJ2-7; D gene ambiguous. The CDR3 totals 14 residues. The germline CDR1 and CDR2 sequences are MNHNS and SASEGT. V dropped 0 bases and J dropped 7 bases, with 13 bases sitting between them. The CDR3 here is CASSEANVKCEQYF. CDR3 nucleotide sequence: TGTGCCAGCAGTGAAGCGAATGTGAAGTGTGAGCAGTACTTC.

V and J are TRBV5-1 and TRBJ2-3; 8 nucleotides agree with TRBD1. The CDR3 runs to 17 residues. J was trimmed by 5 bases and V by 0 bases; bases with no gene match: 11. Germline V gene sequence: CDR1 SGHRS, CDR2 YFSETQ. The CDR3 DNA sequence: TGCGCCAGCAGCTTGGGGGGGTCGACAGGGGCTGAAGATACGCAGTATTTT. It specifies CASSLGGSTGAEDTQYF.

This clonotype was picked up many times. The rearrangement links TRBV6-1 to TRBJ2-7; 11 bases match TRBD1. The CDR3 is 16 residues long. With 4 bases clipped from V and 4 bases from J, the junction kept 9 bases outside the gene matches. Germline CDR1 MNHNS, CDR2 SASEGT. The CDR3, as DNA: TGTGCCAGCAGTGTCGACACCGGGACAGGGGGATACGAGCAGTACTTC. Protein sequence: CASSVDTGTGGYEQYF.

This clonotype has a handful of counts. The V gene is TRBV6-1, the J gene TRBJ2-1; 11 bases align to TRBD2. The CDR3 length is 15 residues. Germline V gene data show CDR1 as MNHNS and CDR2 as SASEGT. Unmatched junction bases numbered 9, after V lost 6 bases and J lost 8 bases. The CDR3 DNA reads TGTGCCAGCAGGGTAGCGGGAGGGCCGTGGGATGAGCAGTTCTTC. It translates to CASRVAGGPWDEQFF.

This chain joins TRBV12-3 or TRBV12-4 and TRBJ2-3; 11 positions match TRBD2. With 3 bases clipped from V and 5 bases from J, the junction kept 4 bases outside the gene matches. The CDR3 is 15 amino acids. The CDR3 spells CASSFSGRGLDTQYF. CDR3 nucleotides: TGTGCCAGCAGTTTTAGCGGGAGGGGCTTAGATACGCAGTATTTT.

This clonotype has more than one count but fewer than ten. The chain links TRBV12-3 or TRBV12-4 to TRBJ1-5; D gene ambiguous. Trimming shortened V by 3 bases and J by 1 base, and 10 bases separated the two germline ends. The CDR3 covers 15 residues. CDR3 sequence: CASSFSLGSNQPQHF. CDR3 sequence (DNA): TGTGCCAGCAGTTTTTCCTTGGGCAGCAATCAGCCCCAGCATTTT.

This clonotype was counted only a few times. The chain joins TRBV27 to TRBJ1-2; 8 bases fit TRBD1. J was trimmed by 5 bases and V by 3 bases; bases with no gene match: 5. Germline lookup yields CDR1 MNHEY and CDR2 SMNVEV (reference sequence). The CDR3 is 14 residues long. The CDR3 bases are TGTGCCAGCAGTTTTGGCAGGGGGCGGTATGGCTACACCTTC. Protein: CASSFGRGRYGYTF.

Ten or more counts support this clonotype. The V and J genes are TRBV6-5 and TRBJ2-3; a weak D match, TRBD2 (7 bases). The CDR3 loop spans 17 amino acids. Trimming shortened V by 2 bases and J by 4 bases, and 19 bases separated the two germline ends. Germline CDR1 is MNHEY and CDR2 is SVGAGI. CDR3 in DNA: TGTGCCAGCAGTTACACATCTTCTAGGGGGAGGGCAGATACGCAGTATTTT. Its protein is CASSYTSSRGRADTQYF.

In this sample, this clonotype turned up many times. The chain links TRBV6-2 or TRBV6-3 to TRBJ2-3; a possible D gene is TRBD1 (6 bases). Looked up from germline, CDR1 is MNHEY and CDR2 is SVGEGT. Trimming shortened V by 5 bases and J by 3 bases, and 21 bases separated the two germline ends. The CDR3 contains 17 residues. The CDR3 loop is CASSPSATLGATDTQYF. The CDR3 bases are TGTGCCAGCAGTCCCTCCGCGACCCTGGGGGCGACAGATACGCAGTATTTT.

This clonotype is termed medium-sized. CDR3 nucleotides: TGCGCCAGCAGCTTAGAGTCGATGGAGATGGGCACAGATACGCAGTATTTT. Amino acids: CASSLESMEMGTDTQYF. The V gene is TRBV5-1, the J gene TRBJ2-3; D uncertain. The CDR3 sequence is 17 residues long. Germline V gives CDR1 SGHRS, CDR2 YFSETQ. Trimming left V 2 bases short and J 1 base short, with 17 bases between.